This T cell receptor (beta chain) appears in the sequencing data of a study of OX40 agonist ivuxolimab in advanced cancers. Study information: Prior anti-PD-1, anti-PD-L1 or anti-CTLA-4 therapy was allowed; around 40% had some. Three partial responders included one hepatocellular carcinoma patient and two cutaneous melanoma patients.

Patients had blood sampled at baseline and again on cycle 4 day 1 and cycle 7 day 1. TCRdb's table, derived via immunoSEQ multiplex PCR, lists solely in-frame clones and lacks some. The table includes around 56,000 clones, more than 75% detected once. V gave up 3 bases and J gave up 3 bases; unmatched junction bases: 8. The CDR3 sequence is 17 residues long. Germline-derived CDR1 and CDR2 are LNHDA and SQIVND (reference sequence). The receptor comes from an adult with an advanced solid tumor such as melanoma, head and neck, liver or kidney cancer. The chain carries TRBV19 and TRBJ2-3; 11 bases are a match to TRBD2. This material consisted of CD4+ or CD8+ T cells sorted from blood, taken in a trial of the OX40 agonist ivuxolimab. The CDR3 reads CASSITGTSGRTDTQYF. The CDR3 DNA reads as TGTGCCAGTAGTATCACCGGGACTAGCGGAAGAACAGATACGCAGTATTTT.